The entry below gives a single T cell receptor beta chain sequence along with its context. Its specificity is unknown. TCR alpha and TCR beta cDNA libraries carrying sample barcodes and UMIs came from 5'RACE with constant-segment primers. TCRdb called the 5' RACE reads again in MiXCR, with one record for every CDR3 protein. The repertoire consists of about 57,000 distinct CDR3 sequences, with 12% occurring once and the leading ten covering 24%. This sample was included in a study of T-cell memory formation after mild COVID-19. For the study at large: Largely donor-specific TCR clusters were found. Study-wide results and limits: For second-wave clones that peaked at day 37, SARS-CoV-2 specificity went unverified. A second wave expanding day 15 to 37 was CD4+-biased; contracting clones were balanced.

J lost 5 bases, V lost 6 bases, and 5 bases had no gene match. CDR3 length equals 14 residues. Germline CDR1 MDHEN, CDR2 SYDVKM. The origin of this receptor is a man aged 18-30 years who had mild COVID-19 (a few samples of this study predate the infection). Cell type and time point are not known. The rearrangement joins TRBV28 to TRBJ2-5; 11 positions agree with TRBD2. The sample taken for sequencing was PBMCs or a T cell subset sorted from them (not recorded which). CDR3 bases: TGTGCCAGCAGGGCTAGCGGGGGGATGGAGACCCAGTACTTC. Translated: CASRASGGMETQYF.